Below, 22 T cell receptor beta chains from the same sample are listed, as sequenced in a study of prognosis after radiotherapy for stage I lung cancer. Two rounds of multiplex PCR amplified TCR beta CDR3 from genomic DNA. For every TRBV and TRBJ gene, a specific primer was used in first-round PCR. TCRdb reprocessed the multiplex PCR reads via MiXCR and lists one record per CDR3 protein. The sample carries around 23,000 distinct CDR3 sequences, under 45% recorded once. Sequencing was performed on PBMCs, taken before or after stereotactic body radiation therapy (not recorded which). The receptors were sampled from a donor of 50 years or more with non-small cell lung cancer.

This clonotype has more than one count but fewer than ten. This sequence joins TRBV20-1 and TRBJ2-5; 12 positions match TRBD2. The CDR3 is 19 amino acids. V shed 0 bases and J 5 bases; nucleotides not matched to a gene: 16. Germline CDR1 DFQATT, CDR2 SNEGSKA (reference sequence). CDR3 amino acids: CSARDIQGLAGGLGETQYF. In DNA form, the CDR3 reads TGCAGTGCTAGAGATATCCAGGGGCTAGCGGGGGGGCTGGGGGAGACCCAGTACTTC.

Ten or more counts support this clonotype. This chain joins TRBV5-1 and TRBJ2-1; D is tentatively TRBD1 or TRBD2 (6 bases each). Trimming shortened V by 4 bases and J by 4 bases, and 18 bases separated the two germline ends. Germline values: CDR1 SGHRS, CDR2 YFSETQ. This CDR3 region has 16 residues. The CDR3 DNA follows: TGCGCCAGCAGCCGCCTGGGCAGGGGAGGATACAATGAGCAGTTCTTC. Translation gives CASSRLGRGGYNEQFF.

About this clonotype itself: This likely traces to a read error, being one base from a far larger clone. V usage is TRBV7-9 and J usage is TRBJ2-2; weak D call: TRBD2 (6 bases). This CDR3 is 15 amino acids long. Germline CDR1 SEHNR, CDR2 FQNEAQ (reference sequence). For the CDR3, the DNA is TGTGCCAGCAGCTTAATGCCCAGGGAGGCCGGGGAGATGTTTTTT. It specifies CASSLMPREAGEMFF.

This sequence joins TRBV6-1 and TRBJ2-1; 11 bases match TRBD1. Germline values: CDR1 MNHNS, CDR2 SASEGT. The CDR3 contains 15 residues. V shed 7 bases, J shed 5 bases, and the junction held 7 bases outside the gene matches. The CDR3 is CASNRGTGGNNEQFF. In nucleotides, the CDR3 is TGTGCCAGCAATAGAGGGACAGGGGGGAACAATGAGCAGTTCTTC.

This chain connects TRBV7-9 to TRBJ2-3; 7 nucleotides align to TRBD2. With 2 bases clipped from V and 6 bases from J, the junction kept 5 bases outside the gene matches. The CDR3 covers 14 residues. CDR1 SEHNR and CDR2 FQNEAQ come from the germline V gene (reference sequence). In DNA form, the CDR3 reads TGTGCCAGCAGCTTATTGAGCGGGGTCGATACGCAGTATTTT. Protein: CASSLLSGVDTQYF.

This clonotype was seen just once. CDR3 residues: CSARSIKGPTDTQYF. The CDR3 DNA follows: TGCAGTGCTCGAAGTATAAAGGGGCCTACAGATACGCAGTATTTT. This sequence joins TRBV20-1 and TRBJ2-3; the D gene is possibly TRBD1 (5 bases). Germline V gene data show CDR1 as DFQATT and CDR2 as SNEGSKA (reference sequence). This CDR3 comprises 15 residues. V lost 5 bases and J lost 3, with 18 bases in between.

This clonotype has ten or more counts. This likely comes from a read error, as the CDR3 has no conserved phenylalanine or tryptophan at its end. The chain employs TRBV19 and TRBJ2-3; no reliable D call. CDR3 length: 14 amino acids. V gave up 6 bases and J gave up 4 bases, with 14 bases separating them. CDR1 LNHDA and CDR2 SQIVND come from the germline V gene (reference sequence). The CDR3 coding sequence is TGTGCCAGTAGAGAGAGTGGACCTGCAGATACGCAGTATCTT. It codes for CASRESGPADTQYL.

The chain couples TRBV7-9 to TRBJ2-1; 10 bases fit TRBD2. The CDR3 is made up of 16 amino acids. The J segment lost 5 bases and the V segment lost 1 base, leaving 5 bases of the junction unmatched. Germline values: CDR1 SEHNR, CDR2 FQNEAQ (reference sequence). DNA for the CDR3: TGTGCCAGCAGCTTAGAACCTAGCGGGAGTCACAATGAGCAGTTCTTC. It codes for CASSLEPSGSHNEQFF.

The chain couples TRBV28 to TRBJ2-7; TRBD1 might be the D (5 bases). Trimming left V 8 bases short and J 3 bases short, with 17 bases between. CDR3 size: 14 residues. Germline V CDR1 and CDR2: MDHEN, SYDVKM. The CDR3: CASVPGTGFYEQYF. CDR3 DNA sequence: TGTGCCAGCGTCCCCGGTACAGGTTTCTACGAGCAGTACTTC. The full variable domain, its missing parts supplied by reference TRBV28 and TRBJ2-7, is DVKVTQSSRYLVKRTGEKVFLECVQDMDHENMFWYRQDPGLGLRLIYFSYDVKMKEKGDIPEGYSVSREKKERFSLILESASTNQTSMYLCASVPGTGFYEQYFGPGTRLTVT.

This clonotype came up a few times. The likely explanation is a read error, given a far larger clone one base away. The genes are TRBV6-5 and TRBJ2-7, with 10 bases aligning to TRBD2. Per germline, CDR1 MNHEY and CDR2 SVGAGI. The CDR3 consists of 15 residues. J was trimmed by 5 bases and V by 5 bases; bases with no gene match: 9. CDR3 region: CASSLERGGCNEQYF. The DNA of the CDR3 is TGTGCCAGCAGTCTCGAGCGGGGGGGCTGTAACGAGCAGTACTTC.

This clonotype was counted ten times or more. This chain connects TRBV4-3 to TRBJ2-7, with TRBD2 as a possible D gene (7 bases). This CDR3 has 15 amino acids. V was pared by 1 base and J by 3 bases, with 13 bases between. CDR1 LGHNA and CDR2 YSLEER come from the germline V gene. The CDR3 is CASSQVGGGVYEQYF. CDR3 nucleotides: TGCGCCAGCAGCCAAGTCGGAGGGGGGGTCTACGAGCAGTACTTC.

This clonotype was picked up many times. The rearrangement links TRBV7-7 to TRBJ2-1; D perhaps matches TRBD2 (7 bases). The V gene's germline CDR1 is SSHAT and CDR2 FNYEAQ (reference sequence). The CDR3 runs to 13 residues. Trimming took off 5 bases at V and 7 bases at J, with 12 bases between the two ends. As DNA, the CDR3 is TGTGCCAGCAGCCAAAGGGGGGGAAATGAGCAGTTCTTC. The encoded protein is CASSQRGGNEQFF.

This chain joins TRBV28 and TRBJ2-2; 12 nucleotides line up with TRBD2. Germline-derived CDR1 and CDR2 are MDHEN and SYDVKM. The CDR3 is made up of 18 amino acids. The junction had 9 bases not matched to a gene; V was cut back by 0 bases and J by 7 bases. The CDR3 coding sequence is TGTGCCAGCAGTTTATGGCGGCTAGCGGGAGGGCCGGACGGGGAGCTGTTTTTT. Protein sequence: CASSLWRLAGGPDGELFF.

The sample holds many counts of this clonotype. The V and J genes are TRBV6-2 or TRBV6-3 and TRBJ2-5; 11 bases match TRBD2. The CDR3 covers 19 residues. J was trimmed by 1 base and V by 0 bases; bases with no gene match: 10. The germline V gene has CDR1 MNHEY and CDR2 SVGEGT. The DNA of the CDR3 is TGTGCCAGCAGTTACTCCCCAAGGAGGCTAGCGGGGGGCCAAGAGACCCAGTACTTC. Encoded protein: CASSYSPRRLAGGQETQYF.

This clonotype was recorded many times. The CDR3 DNA sequence: TGTGCCAGCAGCTCTGCCCGGGATGGAACCCAGTACTTC. As protein: CASSSARDGTQYF. The chain is built from TRBV7-3 and TRBJ2-5; TRBD2 is a possible D gene (5 bases). CDR1 is SGHTA, CDR2 FQGTGA, per germline. The ends were cut back, 4 bases at V and 8 bases at J, with 14 bases in the middle. The CDR3 is made up of 13 amino acids.

As for this clonotype: A far larger clone lies a single base away; this is likely a read error. The chain combines TRBV7-9 with TRBJ2-1, with 11 positions matching TRBD1. The CDR3 is 17 residues long. The germline V gene has CDR1 SEHNR and CDR2 FQNEAQ (reference sequence). The CDR3 DNA sequence: TGTGCCATCAGCTTAGGGGGGACAGGGGGTTCCTACAATGAGCAGTTCTTC. This translates into CAISLGGTGGSYNEQFF.

This clonotype was detected a few times. The chain has TRBV6-1 and TRBJ1-6; D perhaps matches TRBD1 (5 bases). The V end lost 7 bases, the J end lost 2 bases, and 12 bases lay between the germline ends. Germline values: CDR1 MNHNS, CDR2 SASEGT. The CDR3 covers 15 residues. The CDR3: CASKEPGPYNSPLHF. CDR3 sequence (DNA): TGTGCCAGCAAAGAACCAGGGCCCTATAATTCACCCCTCCACTTT.

The chain uses TRBV7-2 and TRBJ1-5, with no clear D. The CDR3 extends over 15 amino acids. Germline V gives CDR1 SGHTA, CDR2 FQGNSA. V shed 6 bases and J shed 0 bases, with 12 bases lying between them. The CDR3 DNA reads as TGTGCCAGCAGAACAGACGTCCGTAGCAATCAGCCCCAGCATTTT. This encodes CASRTDVRSNQPQHF. The full variable domain, its missing parts supplied by reference TRBV7-2 and TRBJ1-5, is GAGVSQSPSNKVTEKGKDVELRCDPISGHTALYWYRQSLGQGLEFLIYFQGNSAPDKSGLPSDRFSAERTGGSVSTLTIQRTQQEDSAVYLCASRTDVRSNQPQHFGDGTRLSIL.

This clonotype was seen at least ten times. V and J are TRBV20-1 and TRBJ2-7; D possibly corresponds to TRBD1 (6 bases). Per the germline V gene, CDR1 is DFQATT and CDR2 is SNEGSKA (reference sequence). CDR3 size: 14 residues. V lost 1 base, J lost 5 bases, and 15 bases lay in between. The CDR3 DNA sequence: TGCAGTGCTAGAGCAGGGGCCCTCCACGACGAGCAGTACTTC. Amino acid sequence: CSARAGALHDEQYF.

The rearrangement links TRBV27 to TRBJ2-1; D ambiguous. Per germline, CDR1 MNHEY and CDR2 SMNVEV (reference sequence). V was pared by 7 bases and J by 3 bases, with 10 bases between. The CDR3 is 13 residues long. CDR3 DNA sequence: TGTGCCAGCATTTTGTCCCTCTACAATGAGCAGTTCTTC. Residues: CASILSLYNEQFF.

Worth noting for this clonotype: This likely traces to a read error, being one base from a far larger clone. CDR3 nucleotides: TGTGCCAGCAGTTACTCGCAGCTCAGGGGGGAGGTCTACACCTTC. Encoded protein: CASSYSQLRGEVYTF. The chain links TRBV6-4 to TRBJ1-2, with 7 bases that match TRBD1. CDR3 length: 15 residues. Germline loops: CDR1 MRHNA, CDR2 SNTAGT.

This rearrangement joins TRBV12-3 or TRBV12-4 to TRBJ2-1; D unresolved. V was pared by 6 bases and J by 7 bases, with 10 bases between. The CDR3 is made up of 12 amino acids. CDR3 DNA: TGTGCCAGCAGCCCCGTGGCTAATGAGCAGTTCTTC. Protein product: CASSPVANEQFF.